The 17 T cell receptor beta chains presented below share a single source sample, sequenced in a study of T cells in Graves' hyperthyroidism and ophthalmopathy. Researchers amplified the TCR beta CDR3 regions from RNA transcripts. A set of HTBI primers served as the primers for a first-round RT-PCR of the TCR CDR3. TCRdb reanalysed the multiplex PCR reads using MiXCR and keeps one entry per CDR3 protein. This sample has a few hundred thousand distinct CDR3 sequences, with approximately 17% found just once. Sequenced input: blood. The receptor set was obtained from a man aged 18 to 29 with Graves' ophthalmopathy.

The chain carries TRBV18 and TRBJ1-1, with D possibly matching TRBD1 (6 bases). Trimming removed 1 base from V and 5 bases from J, with 11 bases in between. The CDR3 contains 14 residues. The V gene's germline CDR1 is KGHSH and CDR2 LQKENI. The CDR3 protein is CASSPRDTGTEAFF. The CDR3 DNA is TGTGCCAGCTCACCACGGGACACCGGAACTGAAGCTTTCTTT. Based on the CDR3 plus reference TRBV18 and TRBJ1-1, the full variable domain is NAGVMQNPRHLVRRRGQEARLRCSPMKGHSHVYWYRQLPEEGLKFMVYLQKENIIDESGMPKERFSAEFPKEGPSILRIQQVVRGDSAAYFCASSPRDTGTEAFFGQGTRLTVV.

This clonotype was seen only a few times. J is TRBJ2-7 and V is TRBV3-1; 7 positions match TRBD2. Germline-derived CDR1 and CDR2 are LGHDT and YNNKEL (reference sequence). The length of the CDR3 is 17 residues. The V gene end was trimmed by 0 bases and the J gene end by 3 bases; junction bases not matched to a gene: 11. The CDR3 here is CASSQEPLGEGSYEQYF. CDR3 nucleotide sequence: TGTGCCAGCAGCCAAGAACCCCTTGGGGAGGGGAGCTACGAGCAGTACTTC.

This clonotype was seen repeatedly, ten times or more. The rearrangement links TRBV3-1 to TRBJ2-1; tentative D call: TRBD2 (5 bases). V lost 3 bases, J lost 9 bases, and 18 bases lay in between. Germline CDR1 and CDR2: LGHDT and YNNKEL (reference sequence). The CDR3 runs to 15 residues. CDR3: CASSHRRTAASEQFF. CDR3 DNA: TGTGCCAGCAGCCATCGCAGGACTGCGGCAAGTGAGCAGTTCTTC.

The chain couples TRBV20-1 to TRBJ1-2, with a tentative D call TRBD1 (6 bases). The V gene lost 1 base and the J gene lost 6 bases, with 24 bases spanning the gap. CDR1 and CDR2 from the germline V gene are DFQATT and SNEGSKA (reference sequence). This CDR3 region has 17 residues. The CDR3 protein is CSARASYRVTYLDGYTF. Here the CDR3 DNA reads TGCAGTGCTAGAGCTTCCTACAGGGTCACATACTTAGATGGCTACACCTTC.

This clonotype was recorded at least ten times. The chain is built from TRBV28 and TRBJ1-1; D perhaps matches TRBD1 (6 bases). Germline-derived CDR1 and CDR2 are MDHEN and SYDVKM. The CDR3 contains 15 residues. Deletions cut 3 bases from V and 4 bases from J, with 15 bases between. CDR3: CASSFSGDSSTEAFF. The DNA for the CDR3 is TGTGCCAGCAGTTTTTCAGGGGATAGTAGCACTGAAGCTTTCTTT.

There are a few counts of this clonotype. V usage is TRBV25-1 and J usage is TRBJ2-3; 12 nucleotides line up with TRBD2. Unmatched junction bases numbered 9, after V lost 8 bases and J lost 3 bases. The length of the CDR3 is 16 residues. Germline V gene lookup returns CDR1 MGHDK and CDR2 SYGVNS. Written as DNA, the CDR3 is TGTGCCAGCTCTACTCAACTAGCGGGGGGAACAGATACGCAGTATTTT. As protein: CASSTQLAGGTDTQYF.

This clonotype was found many times. V and J are TRBV9 and TRBJ2-5; D not certain. This CDR3 is built from 11 residues. CDR1 is SGDLS, CDR2 YYNGEE, per germline. The V gene lost 0 bases and the J gene lost 5 bases, with 2 bases spanning the gap. Here the CDR3 DNA reads TGTGCCAGCAGCGTAGTGGAGACCCAGTACTTC. Residues: CASSVVETQYF.

Many counts were recorded for this clonotype. This sequence joins TRBV7-8 and TRBJ2-5; TRBD2 might be the D (6 bases). This CDR3 has 12 amino acids. Germline V gene sequence: CDR1 SGHVS, CDR2 FQNEAQ. V lost 5 bases to trimming and J lost 7 bases, with 11 bases between them. The CDR3 DNA reads as TGTGCCAGCAGCACGCTCGGGGGGACCCAGTACTTC. It yields the protein CASSTLGGTQYF.

This clonotype has a count of ten or more. The chain combines TRBV5-6 with TRBJ1-1; 8 nucleotides match TRBD1. The V segment lost 5 bases and the J segment 11 bases; nucleotides outside the gene matches: 14. The length of the CDR3 is 14 residues. Germline V gene data show CDR1 as SGHDT and CDR2 as YYEEEE. CDR3 nucleotides: TGTGCCAGCAGTTCCGGACAGGGCCTGGGGGGCGCTTTCTTT. Protein sequence: CASSSGQGLGGAFF.

This clonotype occurred many times. The genes are TRBV4-1 and TRBJ1-5; 8 nucleotides agree with TRBD1. V shed 0 bases, J shed 6 bases, and the junction held 1 base outside the gene matches. Per germline, CDR1 MGHRA and CDR2 YSYEKL. The CDR3 runs 14 residues. For the CDR3, the DNA is TGCGCCAGCAGCCAAGAGGACAGGGCTCAGCCCCAGCATTTT. It yields the protein CASSQEDRAQPQHF.

The V gene is TRBV27, the J gene TRBJ2-2, with D unresolved. Trimming cost V 3 bases and J 7 bases, with 6 bases left between them. The CDR3 has 12 amino acids. Germline CDR1 and CDR2: MNHEY and SMNVEV (reference sequence). CDR3 residues: CASSFGGGELFF. CDR3 sequence (DNA): TGTGCCAGCAGTTTCGGCGGCGGGGAGCTGTTTTTT.

This clonotype showed up many times. The chain carries TRBV6-1 and TRBJ1-1; D not certain. V lost 1 base and J lost 4, with 7 bases in between. This CDR3 comprises 13 residues. Germline V CDR1 and CDR2: MNHNS, SASEGT. CDR3 region: CASSEGVATEAFF. For the CDR3, the DNA is TGTGCCAGCAGTGAAGGAGTCGCCACTGAAGCTTTCTTT.

The sample holds many counts of this clonotype. The rearrangement joins TRBV18 to TRBJ2-3, with D perhaps matching TRBD1 or TRBD2 (5 bases each). Germline-derived CDR1 and CDR2 are KGHSH and LQKENI. The CDR3 runs to 15 residues. V was cut by 0 bases and J by 4 bases, with 11 bases left in between. CDR3 residues: CASSPPGVMADTQYF. DNA of the CDR3: TGTGCCAGCTCACCACCGGGGGTGATGGCAGATACGCAGTATTTT.

This clonotype was counted a few times. Here the CDR3 DNA reads TGCGCCAGCAGTGAGTCGAGACCACCTGGGACCCAGTACTTC. It specifies CASSESRPPGTQYF. The chain recombines TRBV10-2 with TRBJ2-5, with unresolved D. Germline V gives CDR1 WSHSY, CDR2 SAAADI. The CDR3 totals 14 residues. The V end was cut by 0 bases, the J end by 7 bases, with 12 bases between.

This clonotype showed up many times. The chain carries TRBV2 and TRBJ2-7; tentative D call: TRBD2 (5 bases). V gave up 1 base and J gave up 12 bases, with 10 bases separating them. Per germline, CDR1 SNHLY and CDR2 FYNNEI. The CDR3 is 11 amino acids. CDR3 in amino acids: CASSEERVRYF. The DNA for the CDR3 is TGTGCCAGCAGTGAAGAGAGGGTGCGGTACTTC.

This clonotype was seen just once. At one of its ends the junction is not consistent with the germline gene, which may arise from a read error. The rearrangement uses TRBV19 and TRBJ1-2; 9 bases are a match to TRBD1. CDR3 size: 16 residues. CDR1 is LNHDA, CDR2 SQIVND, per germline (reference sequence). The CDR3 region is CASGIDGDRANYGYTF. In nucleotides, the CDR3 is TGTGCCAGTGGTATAGACGGGGACAGGGCGAACTATGGCTACACCTTC.

The sample holds a few counts of this clonotype. V is TRBV29-1 and J is TRBJ2-7, with D maybe TRBD2 (6 bases). The V end was cut by 7 bases, the J end by 3 bases, with 16 bases between. Germline-derived CDR1 and CDR2 are SQVTM and ANQGSEA. The CDR3 extends over 13 amino acids. This chain's CDR3 is CSGGGGMIYEQYF. CDR3 DNA sequence: TGCAGCGGGGGTGGGGGGATGATCTACGAGCAGTACTTC.